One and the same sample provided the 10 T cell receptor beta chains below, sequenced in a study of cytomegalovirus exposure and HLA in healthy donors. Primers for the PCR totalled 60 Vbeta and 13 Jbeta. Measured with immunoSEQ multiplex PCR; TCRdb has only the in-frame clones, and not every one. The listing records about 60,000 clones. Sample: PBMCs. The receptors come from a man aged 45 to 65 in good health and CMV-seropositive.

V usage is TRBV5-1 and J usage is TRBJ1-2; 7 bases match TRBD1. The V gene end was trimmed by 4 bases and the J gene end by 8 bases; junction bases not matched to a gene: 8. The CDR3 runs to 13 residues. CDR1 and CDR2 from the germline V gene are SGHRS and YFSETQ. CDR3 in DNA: TGCGCCAGCAGCGCGACAGGGTCGGTCGGCTACACCTTC. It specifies CASSATGSVGYTF.

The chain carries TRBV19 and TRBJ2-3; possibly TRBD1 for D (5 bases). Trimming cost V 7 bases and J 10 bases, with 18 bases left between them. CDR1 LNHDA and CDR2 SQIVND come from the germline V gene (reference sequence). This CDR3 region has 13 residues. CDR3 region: CASTPKWGYPQYF. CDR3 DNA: TGTGCCAGTACCCCCAAATGGGGCTATCCGCAGTATTTT.

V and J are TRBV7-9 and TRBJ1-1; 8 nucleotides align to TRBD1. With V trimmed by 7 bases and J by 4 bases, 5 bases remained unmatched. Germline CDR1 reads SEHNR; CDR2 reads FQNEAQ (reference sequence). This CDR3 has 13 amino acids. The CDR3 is CASNPGGITEAFF. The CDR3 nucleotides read TGTGCCAGCAACCCAGGGGGCATCACTGAAGCTTTCTTT.

CDR3 sequence: CASSYSTVDRGRKYF. In DNA, the CDR3 is TGTGCCAGCAGTTACTCGACTGTCGACAGGGGACGGAAGTACTTC. The chain joins TRBV6-5 to TRBJ2-7, with 8 bases aligning to TRBD1. CDR1 and CDR2 from the germline V gene are MNHEY and SVGAGI. The CDR3 is 15 amino acids. V lost 0 bases and J lost 11; bases outside the gene matches: 12.

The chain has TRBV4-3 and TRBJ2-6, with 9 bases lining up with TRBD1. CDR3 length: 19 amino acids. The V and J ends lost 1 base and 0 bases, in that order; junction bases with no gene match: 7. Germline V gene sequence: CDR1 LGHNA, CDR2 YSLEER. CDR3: CASSQVGDRDVSGANVLTF. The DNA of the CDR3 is TGCGCCAGCAGCCAAGTTGGGGACAGGGATGTCTCTGGGGCCAACGTCCTGACTTTC.

The CDR3, as DNA: TGCAGCGTGCTCGGACTAGCGGGAGGGGCCGGGGAGCTGTTTTTT. Translated: CSVLGLAGGAGELFF. The chain carries TRBV29-1 and TRBJ2-2; the match to TRBD2 covers 15 bases. Unmatched junction bases numbered 5, after V lost 6 bases and J lost 6 bases. This CDR3 has 15 amino acids. Germline V gives CDR1 SQVTM, CDR2 ANQGSEA.

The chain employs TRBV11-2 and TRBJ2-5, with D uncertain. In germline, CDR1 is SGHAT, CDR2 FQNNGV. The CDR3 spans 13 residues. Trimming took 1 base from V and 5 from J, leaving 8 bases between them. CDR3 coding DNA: TGTGCCAGCAGCTTAGGTCTCGAGGAGACCCAGTACTTC. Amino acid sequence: CASSLGLEETQYF.

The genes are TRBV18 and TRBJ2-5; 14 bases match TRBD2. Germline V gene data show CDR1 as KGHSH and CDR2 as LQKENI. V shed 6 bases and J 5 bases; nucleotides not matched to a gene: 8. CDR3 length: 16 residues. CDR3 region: CASSQVGLAGGETQYF. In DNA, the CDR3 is TGTGCCAGCTCGCAAGTCGGACTAGCGGGAGGTGAGACCCAGTACTTC.

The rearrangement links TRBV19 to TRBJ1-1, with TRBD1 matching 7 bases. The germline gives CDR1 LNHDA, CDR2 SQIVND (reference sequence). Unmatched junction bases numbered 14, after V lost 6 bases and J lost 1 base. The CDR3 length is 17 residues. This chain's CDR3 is CASRTLGTAEGNTEAFF. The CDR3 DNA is TGTGCCAGTAGGACCCTCGGGACAGCCGAGGGGAACACTGAAGCTTTCTTT.

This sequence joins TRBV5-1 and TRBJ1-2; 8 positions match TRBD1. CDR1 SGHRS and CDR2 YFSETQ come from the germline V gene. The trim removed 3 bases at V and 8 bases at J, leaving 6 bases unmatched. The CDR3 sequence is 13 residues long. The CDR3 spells CASSYDRGPGYTF. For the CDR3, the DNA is TGCGCCAGCAGCTACGACAGGGGTCCCGGCTACACCTTC.